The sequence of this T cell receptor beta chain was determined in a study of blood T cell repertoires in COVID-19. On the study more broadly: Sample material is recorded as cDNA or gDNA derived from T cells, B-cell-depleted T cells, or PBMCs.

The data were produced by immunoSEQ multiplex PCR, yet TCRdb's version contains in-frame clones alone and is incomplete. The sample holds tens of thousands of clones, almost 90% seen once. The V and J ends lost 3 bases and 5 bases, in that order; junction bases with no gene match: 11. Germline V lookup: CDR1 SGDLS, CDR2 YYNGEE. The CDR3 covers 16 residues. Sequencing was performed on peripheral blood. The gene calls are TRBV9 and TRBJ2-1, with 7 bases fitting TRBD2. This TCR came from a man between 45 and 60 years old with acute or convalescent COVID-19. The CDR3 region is CASSALPTSVNNEQFF. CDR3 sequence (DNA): TGTGCCAGCAGCGCCCTACCTACTAGCGTAAACAATGAGCAGTTCTTC.